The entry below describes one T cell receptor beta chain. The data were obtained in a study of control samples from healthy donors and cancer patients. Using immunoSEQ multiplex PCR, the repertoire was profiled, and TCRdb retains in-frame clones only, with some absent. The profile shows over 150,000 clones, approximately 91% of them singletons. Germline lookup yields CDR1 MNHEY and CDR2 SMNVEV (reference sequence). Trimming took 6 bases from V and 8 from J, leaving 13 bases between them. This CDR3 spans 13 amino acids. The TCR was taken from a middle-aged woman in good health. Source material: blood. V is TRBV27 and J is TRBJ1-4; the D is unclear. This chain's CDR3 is CASSPFPGEKLFF. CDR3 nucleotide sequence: TGTGCCAGCAGCCCCTTTCCGGGGGAAAAACTGTTTTTT.